A selection of T cell receptor beta chains follows, all from one sample in a study of shared clonotypes between healthy human individuals. Data came from immunoSEQ multiplex PCR; TCRdb stores just in-frame clones and leaves some out. The sample carries 2,500,000 or so clones, around nine tenths recorded once. Material: naive CD4+ T cells sorted from blood. These receptors all stem from a young man in good health. The CDR3 runs from the conserved cysteine through the conserved F or W. A D gene is named only where the DNA matches it firmly. For some rows the clone size is stated as once, few or many, or as a class when expanded; others skip it.

clone_size d_call j_call v_call cdr3_nt cdr3_aa
- - TRBJ2-3 TRBV6-5 TGTGCCAGCACCCGTCCCGGAACAGATACGCAGTATTTT CASTRPGTDTQYF
- TRBD1 TRBJ2-7 TRBV30 TGTGCCTGGAAAGACAGGGGGTCCTACGAGCAGTACTTC CAWKDRGSYEQYF
- - TRBJ1-2 TRBV7-2 TGTGCCAGCAGTTCCGGGGTAGGCAGCTATGGCTACACCTTC CASSSGVGSYGYTF
- - TRBJ2-3 TRBV4-3 TGCGCCAGCAGCCAAGAGGGAATTAGCACAGATACGCAGTATTTT CASSQEGISTDTQYF
- TRBD1 TRBJ2-7 TRBV28 TGTGCCAGCACTTTATACAGGGGGTTGGGCGAGCAGTACTTC CASTLYRGLGEQYF
- TRBD1 TRBJ1-5 TRBV2 TGTGCCAGCAGGGACAGGGGGGGTTATAGCAATCAGCCCCAGCATTTT CASRDRGGYSNQPQHF
- - TRBJ1-1 TRBV10-3 TGTGCCATCAGCGACTCGCGCCGGGACGTCACTGAAGCTTTCTTT CAISDSRRDVTEAFF
- TRBD1 TRBJ1-1 TRBV5-1 TGCGCCAGCAGCCGGGACAGGGAAACTGAAGCTTTCTTT CASSRDRETEAFF
- TRBD2 TRBJ2-3 TRBV5-4 TGTGCCAGCAGCACCCGTAGCGGGAGGGTCACAGATACGCAGTATTTT CASSTRSGRVTDTQYF
- - TRBJ1-5 TRBV5-4 TGTGCCAGCAGCTTGGAAGACAGTCAGCCCCAGCATTTT CASSLEDSQPQHF
- - TRBJ1-1 TRBV7-2 TGTGCCAGCGGACATCCTAATGGGTCCTTGAACACTGAAGCTTTCTTT CASGHPNGSLNTEAFF
- TRBD2 TRBJ2-1 TRBV9 TGTGCCAGCAGCGTAGAGGGACTAGCGGGAGTTAATGAGCAGTTCTTC CASSVEGLAGVNEQFF
- - TRBJ2-7 TRBV19 TGTGCCAGTAGTATTTTCGGGGGCTTCTCCTACGAGCAGTACTTC CASSIFGGFSYEQYF
- TRBD1 TRBJ2-7 TRBV7-9 TGTGCCAGCAGCCTGGGCCATGGGCAGGGGGCTACTTACGAGCAGTACTTC CASSLGHGQGATYEQYF
once - TRBJ2-7 TRBV6-5 TGTGCCAGCAGATCCGGGGGCGAGCAGTACTTC CASRSGGEQYF
- TRBD1 TRBJ1-3 TRBV7-9 TGTGCCAGCAGCTTGGGACAGGGCCCTGGAAACACCATATATTTT CASSLGQGPGNTIYF
- - TRBJ2-3 TRBV10-2 TGCGCCAGCAGTGAGAGGGGTAGCACAGATACGCAGTATTTT CASSERGSTDTQYF
- - TRBJ1-1 TRBV6-6 TGTGCCAGCAGTTACTCATCGGTGGAGTACACTGAAGCTTTCTTT CASSYSSVEYTEAFF
- TRBD1 TRBJ1-5 TRBV19 TGTGCCAGTTGGGTGGGACAGGGCCTCGGTCAGCCCCAGCATTTT CASWVGQGLGQPQHF
- TRBD1 TRBJ1-5 TRBV7-2 TGTGCCAGCAGCTCCCGGACAGGGGGGAATCAGCCCCAGCATTTT CASSSRTGGNQPQHF
- - TRBJ2-2 TRBV6-5 TGTGCCAGCGGGCGGGGTATCTCCACCGGGGAGCTGTTTTTT CASGRGISTGELFF
- - TRBJ2-6 TRBV11-2 TGTGCCAGCACCAAAGCGGCGGGGACCTCTGGGGCCAACGTCCTGACTTTC CASTKAAGTSGANVLTF
- TRBD1 TRBJ2-7 TRBV11-2 TGTGCCAGCAGCAGGGGACAGGGGGGCTCCTACGAGCAGTACTTC CASSRGQGGSYEQYF
- TRBD2 TRBJ2-1 TRBV5-6 TGTGCCAGCAGTCAATCCGGGACTAGCGGCTACAATGAGCAGTTCTTC CASSQSGTSGYNEQFF
- TRBD1 TRBJ2-7 TRBV25-1 TGTGCCAGCAGGGGGCCCGAGGGACAGGGTATCTACGAGCAGTACTTC CASRGPEGQGIYEQYF
- TRBD2 TRBJ2-1 TRBV10-2 TGCGCCAGCAGTGATGTAGCGGGGGGCTCCTACAATGAGCAGTTCTTC CASSDVAGGSYNEQFF
- - TRBJ2-5 TRBV30 TGTGCCTGGAAACAAGGTTTTCAAGAGACCCAGTACTTC CAWKQGFQETQYF
few - TRBJ1-1 TRBV29-1 TGCAGCGTTGGGCAAGAGAACACTGAAGCTTTCTTT CSVGQENTEAFF
once TRBD2 TRBJ2-5 TRBV9 TGTGCCAGCAGCGCGGGACTAGCGAGGGAGACCCAGTACTTC CASSAGLARETQYF
- - TRBJ2-7 TRBV11-2 TGTGCCAGCAGCCGGGGTCAGGATTACGAGCAGTACTTC CASSRGQDYEQYF
- - TRBJ1-2 TRBV2 TGTGCCAGCAGAGATGCGGGGGCGCGCGGCTACACCTTC CASRDAGARGYTF
- - TRBJ2-7 TRBV27 TGTGCCAGCAGCCCGAGCAGGGGAAACTACGAGCAGTACTTC CASSPSRGNYEQYF
- - TRBJ2-7 TRBV5-1 TGCGCCAGCAGCTTGTATAATAGGGGTTACGAGCAGTACTTC CASSLYNRGYEQYF
- - TRBJ2-3 TRBV7-9 TGTGCCAGCAGCTTAGGATTAGGGGTGTCAGATACGCAGTATTTT CASSLGLGVSDTQYF
- - TRBJ1-1 TRBV25-1 TGTGCCAGCAGGGGCGGCGGGTTTAACACTGAAGCTTTCTTT CASRGGGFNTEAFF
- TRBD1 TRBJ1-6 TRBV2 TGTGCCAGCAGCTACAGGGGTAATTCACCCCTCCACTTT CASSYRGNSPLHF
- TRBD1 TRBJ2-1 TRBV5-1 TGCGCCAGCAGCGCCGGGACAGAATACAATGAGCAGTTCTTC CASSAGTEYNEQFF
- TRBD2 TRBJ2-3 TRBV7-2 TGTGCCAGCGCGGTCCTAGCGGGAGTGGATGATACGCAGTATTTT CASAVLAGVDDTQYF
- - TRBJ2-7 TRBV21-1 TGTGCCAGCAGCATCCGGACAGGGGACTCCTACGAGCAGTACTTC CASSIRTGDSYEQYF
- TRBD1 TRBJ1-2 TRBV28 TGTGCCAGCAGTCTTCGAGGACAGGGGATTGCAGGCTACACCTTC CASSLRGQGIAGYTF
- TRBD2 TRBJ2-7 TRBV7-6 TGTGCCAGCAGCCGCGAGACTAGCGGGAACTACGAGCAGTACTTC CASSRETSGNYEQYF
- TRBD1 TRBJ1-5 TRBV10-3 TGTGCCATCAGTGACATTTCCTTGGACAGGGCGATGTACACCCAGCATTTT CAISDISLDRAMYTQHF
- - TRBJ2-2 TRBV5-6 TGTGCCAGCAGCTTCTGGGGGGCCGGGGAGCTGTTTTTT CASSFWGAGELFF
- TRBD2 TRBJ2-7 TRBV6-1 TGTGCCAGCATTGGAGCTAGCGGGGGGGCGCAGTACGAGCAGTACTTC CASIGASGGAQYEQYF
- TRBD1 TRBJ2-2 TRBV7-3 TGTGCCAGCAGCTTCTTGGGACAGGGGGCTGTGGGCGGGGAGCTGTTTTTT CASSFLGQGAVGGELFF
- TRBD1 TRBJ1-5 TRBV6-6 TGTGCCAGCAGTTACCGGGACAGTGATAGCAATCAGCCCCAGCATTTT CASSYRDSDSNQPQHF
once - TRBJ1-4 TRBV18 TGTGCCAGCTCACCCAGGGATACTAATGAAAAACTGTTTTTT CASSPRDTNEKLFF
- TRBD1 TRBJ1-4 TRBV5-1 TGCGCCAGCAGACGTACAGGGGATTCGGATGAAAAACTGTTTTTT CASRRTGDSDEKLFF
- - TRBJ1-1 TRBV29-1 TGCAGCGTTGATGGGGCTGAAGCTTTCTTT CSVDGAEAFF
once - TRBJ2-3 TRBV5-1 TGCGCCAGCAGCTTGGCTGCCAAATCAGATACGCAGTATTTT CASSLAAKSDTQYF
- - TRBJ2-3 TRBV11-3 TGTGCCAGCAGCCCCCCGACCGGGGATACGCAGTATTTT CASSPPTGDTQYF
- TRBD1 TRBJ1-4 TRBV27 TGTGCCAGCAGTTTCACAGGGGGCGGGAATGAAAAACTGTTTTTT CASSFTGGGNEKLFF
- - TRBJ1-1 TRBV6-5 TGTGCCAGCAGACGCATGACTGAGACTGAAGCTTTCTTT CASRRMTETEAFF
- TRBD2 TRBJ2-3 TRBV5-1 TGCGCCAGCAGCTCGGAACTAGCGGGGGGCACAGATACGCAGTATTTT CASSSELAGGTDTQYF
- TRBD2 TRBJ2-1 TRBV30 TGTGCCTGGAGTGAAGCGGGGGGGCCCTATGAGCAGTTCTTC CAWSEAGGPYEQFF
- - TRBJ1-1 TRBV30 TGTGCCTGGAAACCTGGACTGACGAACACTGAAGCTTTCTTT CAWKPGLTNTEAFF
once TRBD2 TRBJ2-1 TRBV27 TGTGCCAGCAGTTTATCGTGGATAAGGCGGGGGGGCCTCGTTGAGCAGTTCTTC CASSLSWIRRGGLVEQFF
- TRBD1 TRBJ1-6 TRBV6-1 TGTGCCGGGCGGGACAGACATAATTCACCCCTCCACTTT CAGRDRHNSPLHF
- - TRBJ2-7 TRBV7-8 TGTGCCAGCAGCTTAGCCCCCCTTGGCGAGCAGTACTTC CASSLAPLGEQYF